This T cell receptor (beta chain) came from a study of cytomegalovirus exposure and HLA in healthy donors. Study outcomes and limitations: Reported findings show TCR beta sequences accurately forecast HLA-A and HLA-B alleles in most subjects. In a later analysis, at a false discovery rate of 0.05, 16,951 TCR beta sequences matched HLA alleles.

CDR3 length: 16 residues. The ends were cut back, 5 bases at V and 2 bases at J, with 19 bases in the middle. Germline V CDR1 and CDR2: SGHRS, YFSETQ. A note on this clone: Its antigen is as yet unknown.

The PCR had 60 Vbeta and 13 Jbeta primers. Clones were sequenced by immunoSEQ multiplex PCR, and TCRdb holds only the in-frame ones, with some missing. The data show under 200,000 clones, over 75% seen once. The TCR was taken from a woman aged 45-65 years in good health and CMV-seronegative. Sequencing was performed on PBMCs. The genes are TRBV5-1 and TRBJ1-2; D ambiguous. The CDR3 sequence: CASRHGIAGKNYGYTF. The CDR3 region has the DNA TGCGCCAGCAGACATGGAATTGCGGGAAAAAACTATGGCTACACCTTC.